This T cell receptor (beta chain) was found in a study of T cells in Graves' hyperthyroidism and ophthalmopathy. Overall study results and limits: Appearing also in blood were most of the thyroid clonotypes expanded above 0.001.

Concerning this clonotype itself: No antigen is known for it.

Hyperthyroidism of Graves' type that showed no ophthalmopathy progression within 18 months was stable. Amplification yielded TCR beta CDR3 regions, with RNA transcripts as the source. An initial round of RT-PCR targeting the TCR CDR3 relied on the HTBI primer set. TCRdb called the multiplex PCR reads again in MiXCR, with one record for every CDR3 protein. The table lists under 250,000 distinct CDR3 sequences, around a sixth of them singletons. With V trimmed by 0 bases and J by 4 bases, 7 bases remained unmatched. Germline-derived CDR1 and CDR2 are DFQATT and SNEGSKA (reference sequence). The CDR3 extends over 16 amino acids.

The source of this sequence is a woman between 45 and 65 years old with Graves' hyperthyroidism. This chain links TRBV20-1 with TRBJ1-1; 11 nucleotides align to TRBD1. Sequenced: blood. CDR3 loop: CSARDLGQGVRTEAFF. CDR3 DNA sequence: TGCAGTGCTAGAGATCTGGGACAGGGGGTGCGCACTGAAGCTTTCTTT.